The 28 T cell receptor beta chains below come from one sample, sequenced in a study of blood T cell repertoires in COVID-19 (TCRdb year 2020). The library was prepared using the immunoSEQ multiplex PCR assay. The immuneACCESS repertoire file appears here via TCRdb, limited to in-frame rearrangements. These files lack a portion of the clones; in checked studies, under half of the deficit traces to unresolved V genes, and the cause of the others is not known. In this sample the table shows 120,000 to 150,000 clones, 65% to 90% of which occur a single time. 6.5% to 9% of the sample is taken by the ten largest. The specimen was peripheral blood. These receptors were taken from a woman aged 50 to 60 in a cohort sampled during active or convalescent COVID-19.

This clone was picked up one time. The gene calls are TRBV29-1 and TRBJ2-3; 13 nucleotides align to TRBD2. Germline assignment: CDR1 SQVTM and CDR2 ANQGSEA. The CDR3 totals 13 residues. Trimming took 7 bases from V and 9 from J; bases not matched to a gene: 7. The CDR3 region is CSERLAGGQTQYF. CDR3 nucleotides: TGCAGCGAGCGACTAGCGGGGGGCCAAACGCAGTATTTT.

V is TRBV10-3 and J is TRBJ2-5; TRBD1 matches at 8 bases. The J segment lost 4 bases and the V segment lost 3 bases, leaving 7 bases of the junction unmatched. Germline CDR1 reads ENHRY; CDR2 reads SYGVKD. This CDR3 spans 15 amino acids. CDR3 nucleotide sequence: TGTGCCATCAGTGAAAGGACAGGGACATCAGAGACCCAGTACTTC. Protein product: CAISERTGTSETQYF.

This sequence joins TRBV24-1 and TRBJ1-5; 7 nucleotides match TRBD1. Germline V lookup: CDR1 KGHDR, CDR2 SFDVKD. The CDR3 extends over 15 amino acids. The V gene end was trimmed by 3 bases and the J gene end by 6 bases; junction bases not matched to a gene: 7. The CDR3 bases are TGTGCCACCAGTGATCTGGGTGCAGGGGGTCAGCCCCAGCATTTT. This sequence encodes CATSDLGAGGQPQHF.

This chain uses TRBV5-1 with TRBJ2-7; perhaps TRBD1 as D (6 bases). In germline, CDR1 is SGHRS, CDR2 YFSETQ. Trimming cost V 7 bases and J 4 bases, with 15 bases left between them. The CDR3 is made up of 13 amino acids. The CDR3 protein is CASGSGESYEQYF. The CDR3 coding sequence is TGCGCCAGCGGTTCAGGGGAGTCATACGAGCAGTACTTC.

V and J are TRBV7-2 and TRBJ1-1; TRBD1 matches 8 bases. The CDR3 has 16 amino acids. V trimming: 4 bases; J trimming: 7 bases; junction bases outside the gene matches: 14. The germline CDR1 and CDR2 sequences are SGHTA and FQGNSA. The CDR3: CASSWRTGRGGGEAFF. The CDR3 DNA reads TGTGCCAGCAGCTGGCGGACAGGGAGAGGCGGCGGTGAAGCTTTCTTT.

V gene TRBV6-2 or TRBV6-3 combines with J gene TRBJ2-7; D possibly corresponds to TRBD1 (5 bases). Between the trimmed V and J ends, which lost 5 bases and 3 bases, there was a span of 14 bases. The CDR3 covers 14 residues. CDR1 and CDR2 (germline): MNHEY, SVGEGT. CDR3 coding DNA: TGTGCCAGCAGTCGAGATCAGGGCCTCTACGAGCAGTACTTC. Translation gives CASSRDQGLYEQYF.

The chain has TRBV3-1 (or the pseudogene TRBV3-2) and TRBJ2-4; D gene unclear. Germline-derived CDR1 and CDR2 are LGHDT and YNNKEL (reference sequence). Between the trimmed V and J ends, which lost 1 base and 8 bases, there was a span of 3 bases. This CDR3 is 11 amino acids long. DNA for the CDR3: TGTGCCAGCAGCCAAGCTGACATTCAGTACTTC. It encodes CASSQADIQYF.

This sequence joins TRBV5-8 and TRBJ1-2; 7 positions agree with TRBD1. The CDR3 covers 15 residues. The J segment lost 3 bases and the V segment lost 3 bases, leaving 8 bases of the junction unmatched. Germline V lookup: CDR1 SGHTS, CDR2 YDEGEE. CDR3 sequence reads: CASSSTGAGYYGYTF. The CDR3 DNA follows: TGTGCCAGCAGCTCTACAGGGGCGGGGTACTATGGCTACACCTTC.

This rearrangement joins TRBV2 to TRBJ1-1; D call uncertain. Per germline, CDR1 SNHLY and CDR2 FYNNEI. Trimming removed 2 bases from V and 5 bases from J, with 9 bases in between. The CDR3 extends over 13 amino acids. The CDR3 spells CASSEWRETEAFF. The CDR3 nucleotides are TGTGCCAGCAGTGAATGGCGGGAGACTGAAGCTTTCTTT.

This chain links TRBV29-1 with TRBJ2-5; a weak D match, TRBD1 (5 bases). The V gene lost 3 bases and the J gene lost 3 bases, with 8 bases spanning the gap. CDR1 and CDR2 from the germline V gene are SQVTM and ANQGSEA. There are 12 residues in the CDR3. CDR3 sequence reads: CSVDRAEETQYF. The CDR3 DNA follows: TGCAGCGTTGACAGGGCTGAAGAGACCCAGTACTTC.

Points on this clone: A read error may account for a junction end that differs from germline. The chain recombines TRBV7-7 with TRBJ2-1, with 10 bases identical to TRBD2. The CDR3 contains 18 residues. Germline V gene data show CDR1 as SSHAT and CDR2 as FNYEAQ (reference sequence). CDR3 sequence: CASSLAAGGPSSYNEQFF. The CDR3 DNA sequence: TGTGCTAGCAGCTTGGCAGCGGGGGGGCCGAGCTCCTACAATGAGCAGTTCTTC. The whole variable domain, filled in from reference TRBV7-7 and TRBJ2-1, reads GAGVSQSPRYKVTKRGQDVTLRCDPISSHATLYWYQQALGQGPEFLTYFNYEAQPDKSGLPSDRFSAERPEGSISTLTIQRTEQRDSAMYRCASSLAAGGPSSYNEQFFGPGTRLTVL.

Here the CDR3 reads CAISGAGDQPQHF. The CDR3 nucleotides are TGTGCCATCAGTGGAGCGGGGGACCAGCCCCAGCATTTT. The V gene is TRBV10-3, the J gene TRBJ1-5; tentatively, D is TRBD1 (5 bases). There are 13 residues in the CDR3. CDR1 and CDR2 from the germline V gene are ENHRY and SYGVKD. V was clipped by 4 bases and J by 7 bases, with 11 bases between them.

This clone was picked up a small number of times. The rearrangement links TRBV7-9 to TRBJ1-6; D call uncertain. The CDR3 is 14 amino acids. CDR1 and CDR2 (germline): SEHNR, FQNEAQ (reference sequence). V was cut by 1 base and J by 7 bases, with 8 bases left in between. The CDR3 nucleotides read TGTGCCAGCAGCTTAGAACAGAAGAATTCACCCCTCCACTTT. As protein: CASSLEQKNSPLHF.

This chain joins TRBV18 and TRBJ1-5; possible D gene TRBD1, 5 bases. The germline V gene encodes CDR1 KGHSH and CDR2 LQKENI. This CDR3 comprises 20 residues. The V and J ends lost 3 bases and 3 bases respectively, with 27 bases between them. For the CDR3, the DNA is TGTGCCAGCTCACCCGCTGCCCGGCAGGGTAGGGGTACGGTCAATCAGCCCCAGCATTTT. Its translation is CASSPAARQGRGTVNQPQHF.

The chain joins TRBV7-2 to TRBJ2-3; D unclear. Trimming shortened V by 4 bases and J by 5 bases, and 13 bases separated the two germline ends. Germline V gene lookup returns CDR1 SGHTA and CDR2 FQGNSA. The CDR3 extends over 14 amino acids. CDR3 region: CASSSYLERDTQYF. The CDR3 nucleotides read TGTGCCAGCAGCTCCTACCTTGAGCGAGATACGCAGTATTTT.

The chain combines TRBV6-5 with TRBJ2-5; TRBD2 might be the D (5 bases). The CDR3 is 12 amino acids. V lost 10 bases and J lost 2, with 11 bases in between. CDR1 is MNHEY and CDR2 is SVGAGI in the germline V gene. CDR3 nucleotide sequence: TGTGCCACCAAGCGAGGGCAAGAGACCCAGTACTTC. Residues: CATKRGQETQYF.

The gene calls are TRBV9 and TRBJ1-4; weak D call: TRBD1 (6 bases). Looked up from germline, CDR1 is SGDLS and CDR2 is YYNGEE. The V gene lost 3 bases and the J gene lost 7 bases, with 19 bases spanning the gap. This CDR3 spans 16 amino acids. CDR3: CASSGGQVQGSEKLFF. The CDR3 DNA reads as TGTGCCAGCAGCGGGGGGCAGGTTCAGGGCAGTGAAAAACTGTTTTTT.

The V call is TRBV6-5, the J call TRBJ2-7; D possibly corresponds to TRBD1 (6 bases). Germline-derived CDR1 and CDR2 are MNHEY and SVGAGI. The CDR3 contains 14 residues. The germline V and J ends were trimmed by 5 bases and 2 bases, with 13 bases remaining between them. CDR3 coding DNA: TGTGCCAGCAGTCAGACAGGCAATACCTACGAGCAGTACTTC. This codes for CASSQTGNTYEQYF.

This chain uses TRBV16 with TRBJ1-5, with D unresolved. Germline CDR1 reads KGHSY; CDR2 reads FQNENV. This CDR3 contains 13 residues. The germline V and J ends were trimmed by 2 bases and 7 bases, with 9 bases remaining between them. For the CDR3, the DNA is TGTGCCAGCAGCCAAGAGAGGCTCCAGCCCCAGCATTTT. This translates into CASSQERLQPQHF.

The chain joins TRBV18 to TRBJ1-1; D might be TRBD1 (6 bases). Trimming shortened V by 2 bases and J by 6 bases, and 13 bases separated the two germline ends. The germline V gene has CDR1 KGHSH and CDR2 LQKENI. CDR3 length equals 14 residues. The CDR3 nucleotides read TGTGCCAGCTCACCATCACAGGGACAACCTGAAGCTTTCTTT. Amino acid sequence: CASSPSQGQPEAFF.

The chain is built from TRBV19 and TRBJ1-3, with TRBD1 identical over 9 bases. Per germline, CDR1 LNHDA and CDR2 SQIVND (reference sequence). The V segment lost 10 bases and the J segment 0 bases; nucleotides outside the gene matches: 19. The CDR3 spans 19 residues. The CDR3 sequence is CATTRRDRDTSGSGNTIYF. The CDR3 bases are TGTGCCACTACGCGACGGGACAGGGATACCTCCGGCTCTGGAAACACCATATATTTT.

The gene calls are TRBV5-1 and TRBJ1-5; D perhaps matches TRBD1 (6 bases). V lost 0 bases to trimming and J lost 6 bases, with 13 bases between them. From germline, CDR1 is SGHRS and CDR2 YFSETQ. This CDR3 spans 15 amino acids. The DNA for the CDR3 is TGCGCCAGCAGCTTGGACCAGGGGAAGGGTCAGCCCCAGCATTTT. Its protein is CASSLDQGKGQPQHF.

This chain joins TRBV5-1 and TRBJ2-7, with TRBD2 identical over 12 bases. After removal of 4 bases from V and 3 bases from J, the junction contained 5 bases not matched to a gene. CDR1 is SGHRS and CDR2 is YFSETQ in the germline V gene. There are 15 residues in the CDR3. CDR3 sequence: CASSQTSGGNYEQYF. CDR3 DNA sequence: TGCGCCAGCAGCCAAACTAGCGGGGGGAACTACGAGCAGTACTTC. Full variable domain (rest looked up from reference TRBV5-1 and TRBJ2-7): KAGVTQTPRYLIKTRGQQVTLSCSPISGHRSVSWYQQTPGQGLQFLFEYFSETQRNKGNFPGRFSGRQFSNSRSEMNVSTLELGDSALYLCASSQTSGGNYEQYFGPGTRLTVT.

The rearrangement joins TRBV6-5 to TRBJ1-2; D may be TRBD1 (6 bases). Trimming took off 0 bases at V and 5 bases at J, with 16 bases between the two ends. CDR3 size: 16 residues. Per the germline V gene, CDR1 is MNHEY and CDR2 is SVGAGI. In DNA, the CDR3 is TGTGCCAGCAGTTACTCCTATCGACAGGCCCATTATGGCTACACCTTC. Translation: CASSYSYRQAHYGYTF.

The gene calls are TRBV27 and TRBJ1-6, with TRBD1 matching 8 bases. The germline CDR1 and CDR2 sequences are MNHEY and SMNVEV (reference sequence). V lost 10 bases, J lost 2 bases, and 4 bases stayed unmatched. The CDR3 consists of 14 residues. CDR3 loop: CAKDRGPYNSPLHF. CDR3 DNA: TGTGCCAAAGACAGGGGTCCCTATAATTCACCCCTCCACTTT.

This sequence joins TRBV7-9 and TRBJ2-7; D may be TRBD1 (5 bases). The germline V and J ends were trimmed by 10 bases and 1 base, with 17 bases remaining between them. Germline V gives CDR1 SEHNR, CDR2 FQNEAQ (reference sequence). The CDR3 has 14 residues. In DNA form, the CDR3 reads TGTGCCACGTCTAATCAGGGTCCTTCCTACGAGCAGTACTTC. It specifies CATSNQGPSYEQYF.

CDR3 DNA sequence: TGCGCCAGCAGACTAACAACAGGGAGCTACAATGAGCAGTTCTTC. Protein product: CASRLTTGSYNEQFF. This chain links TRBV5-1 with TRBJ2-1; tentative D call: TRBD1 (6 bases). The germline V and J ends were trimmed by 5 bases and 3 bases, with 15 bases remaining between them. CDR3 length: 15 residues. Looked up from germline, CDR1 is SGHRS and CDR2 is YFSETQ.

The chain links TRBV10-3 to TRBJ2-3, with 10 bases matching TRBD1. Germline CDR1 reads ENHRY; CDR2 reads SYGVKD. Unmatched junction bases numbered 3, after V lost 6 bases and J lost 6 bases. This CDR3 comprises 13 residues. The DNA of the CDR3 is TGTGCCATCAGGGGACAGGGGATGGATACGCAGTATTTT. Encoded protein: CAIRGQGMDTQYF.